The entry below gives a single T cell receptor (beta chain) sequence along with its context. Germline assignment: CDR1 MDHEN and CDR2 SYDVKM. Trimming removed 6 bases at V and 4 bases at J, with 15 bases between. The CDR3 is 14 amino acids. Measured with immunoSEQ multiplex PCR; TCRdb has only the in-frame clones, and not every one. The table records about 24,000 clones, about 77% of them present only once. The data belong to a study of OX40 agonist ivuxolimab in advanced cancers. On the study more broadly: The dose-escalation group included hepatocellular carcinoma, melanoma, renal cell carcinoma and head and neck cancer. At under 85% male, the cohort had a mean age of about 60 years, ranging from roughly 23 to 80.

The V call is TRBV28, the J call TRBJ2-5; possibly TRBD2 for D (6 bases). This material consisted of CD4+ or CD8+ T cells sorted from blood, taken in a trial of the OX40 agonist ivuxolimab. This receptor was taken from an adult with an advanced solid tumor such as melanoma, head and neck, liver or kidney cancer. The CDR3 region is CASRLGAGPETQYF. In nucleotides, the CDR3 is TGTGCCAGCAGGCTTGGAGCGGGCCCAGAGACCCAGTACTTC.